This entry lists 21 T cell receptor beta chains sequenced from one sample in a study of blood T cells in healthy people across ages. A second about 7 to 12 cycle PCR used barcoded and J-beta primers. MiXCR, applied by TCRdb to the 5' RACE reads, yields one record per CDR3 protein. This table holds around 500,000 distinct CDR3 sequences, around 50% found once. Sequencing was done on a sample of blood. The receptors stem from a man older than 75 in good health.

The CDR3 DNA reads TGTGCCAGCAGACTCCCGGGACACAGCTGTGGCTACACCTTC. Amino acid sequence: CASRLPGHSCGYTF. This chain links TRBV6-5 with TRBJ1-2; tentatively, D is TRBD1 (6 bases). This CDR3 comprises 14 residues. V dropped 6 bases and J dropped 7 bases, with 18 bases sitting between them. CDR1 is MNHEY and CDR2 is SVGAGI in the germline V gene.

The chain is built from TRBV28 and TRBJ2-5; D is possibly TRBD1 (7 bases). V dropped 4 bases and J dropped 1 base, with 19 bases sitting between them. This CDR3 region has 17 residues. Germline loops: CDR1 MDHEN, CDR2 SYDVKM. CDR3 nucleotides: TGTGCCAGCAGTTCCCCTATCGGGCAGGGGGGCCAAGAGACCCAGTACTTC. Its protein product is CASSSPIGQGGQETQYF. The whole variable domain, filled in from reference TRBV28 and TRBJ2-5, reads DVKVTQSSRYLVKRTGEKVFLECVQDMDHENMFWYRQDPGLGLRLIYFSYDVKMKEKGDIPEGYSVSREKKERFSLILESASTNQTSMYLCASSSPIGQGGQETQYFGPGTRLLVL.

About this clonotype itself: One end of the junction does not line up with germline, which may come from a read error. V gene TRBV20-1 combines with J gene TRBJ2-6; 7 bases fit TRBD1. CDR3 length: 19 residues. Germline CDR1 and CDR2: DFQATT and SNEGSKA (reference sequence). The CDR3 loop is CSTRVGGDRDLSGANVLTF. CDR3 DNA: TGCAGTACTAGGGTCGGTGGAGACAGGGACCTCTCTGGGGCCAACGTCCTGACTTTC.

In nucleotides, the CDR3 is TGTGCCAGCAGGGGTAAACAGGGTAAAAATTCACCCCTCCACTTT. It is translated as CASRGKQGKNSPLHF. The V gene is TRBV25-1, the J gene TRBJ1-6; D possibly corresponds to TRBD1 (6 bases). The germline V gene has CDR1 MGHDK and CDR2 SYGVNS. The V end was cut by 6 bases, the J end by 7 bases, with 16 bases between. CDR3 length: 15 amino acids.

The V call is TRBV4-3, the J call TRBJ2-4; TRBD2 matches at 8 bases. Germline loops: CDR1 LGHNA, CDR2 YSLEER. The V and J ends lost 0 bases and 3 bases, in that order; junction bases with no gene match: 7. CDR3 length: 17 residues. The CDR3 nucleotides are TGCGCCAGCAGCCAAGATCGGGGGGGAGGCAACAAAAACATTCAGTACTTC. Translation: CASSQDRGGGNKNIQYF.

The chain combines TRBV28 with TRBJ2-4; D not resolved. With the DNA end fitting TRBJ2-7 better, the J assignment may be wrong. CDR3 length equals 13 residues. In germline, CDR1 is MDHEN, CDR2 SYDVKM. The CDR3 reads CASSPTAPYEQYF. The CDR3, as DNA: TGTGCCAGCAGTCCCACAGCTCCCTACGAGCAGTACTTC.

A few counts support this clonotype. The chain recombines TRBV6-1 with TRBJ2-7; maybe TRBD2 (5 bases). Germline V gives CDR1 MNHNS, CDR2 SASEGT. CDR3 length equals 12 residues. Trimming took 4 bases from V and 4 from J, leaving 8 bases between them. CDR3 DNA: TGTGCCAGCAGTGGGACTCAATACGAGCAGTACTTC. The encoded protein is CASSGTQYEQYF.

This chain links TRBV7-9 with TRBJ2-7; TRBD2 is a possible D gene (5 bases). The CDR3 sequence is 14 residues long. The germline gives CDR1 SEHNR, CDR2 FQNEAQ (reference sequence). Trimming took off 2 bases at V and 6 bases at J, with 14 bases between the two ends. For the CDR3, the DNA is TGTGCCAGCAGCTTATACGAGGGATCGGGCGAGCAGTACTTC. This encodes CASSLYEGSGEQYF. Looking up the rest from reference TRBV7-9 and TRBJ2-7 gives the full variable domain: DTGVSQNPRHKITKRGQNVTFRCDPISEHNRLYWYRQTLGQGPEFLTYFQNEAQLEKSRLLSDRFSAERPKGSFSTLEIQRTEQGDSAMYLCASSLYEGSGEQYFGPGTRLTVT.

This clonotype appeared a few times. The V call is TRBV6-2 or TRBV6-3, the J call TRBJ2-7; D is unresolved. Between the trimmed V and J ends, which lost 0 bases and 0 bases, there was a span of 9 bases. The CDR3 contains 15 residues. Germline CDR1 is MNHEY and CDR2 is SVGEGT. The CDR3 loop is CASSYSGPTSYEQYF. The CDR3 coding sequence is TGTGCCAGCAGTTACTCTGGGCCGACCTCCTACGAGCAGTACTTC.

The chain uses TRBV5-1 and TRBJ2-2; D possibly corresponds to TRBD1 (5 bases). The CDR3 is 14 amino acids. CDR1 and CDR2 (germline): SGHRS, YFSETQ. V lost 3 bases to trimming and J lost 3 bases, with 9 bases between them. The CDR3 DNA follows: TGCGCCAGCAGCTCACAGGCTGACACCGGGGAGCTGTTTTTT. It codes for CASSSQADTGELFF.

J is TRBJ2-3 and V is TRBV25-1; possible D gene TRBD2, 7 bases. This CDR3 has 13 amino acids. V dropped 9 bases and J dropped 5 bases, with 15 bases sitting between them. Looked up from germline, CDR1 is MGHDK and CDR2 is SYGVNS. The CDR3 DNA is TGTGCCAGTAAGGGCGGGGGCCGAGATACGCAGTATTTT. This sequence encodes CASKGGGRDTQYF.

This chain connects TRBV5-1 to TRBJ2-1; 14 bases line up with TRBD2. The junction had 5 bases not matched to a gene; V was cut back by 3 bases and J by 9 bases. Germline lookup yields CDR1 SGHRS and CDR2 YFSETQ. The CDR3 extends over 15 amino acids. The CDR3 bases are TGCGCCAGCAGCTCGGGACTAGCGGGAGATGCTGAGCAGTTCTTC. It yields the protein CASSSGLAGDAEQFF.

The sample holds a few counts of this clonotype. One base away lies a much larger clone, so this may be a sequencing read error. The rearrangement uses TRBV11-2 and TRBJ1-6; unclear D gene. V was pared by 6 bases and J by 7 bases, with 4 bases between. The germline V gene has CDR1 SGHAT and CDR2 FQNNGV. The CDR3 loop spans 11 amino acids. This CDR3 reads CASSQNSPLHF. In nucleotides, the CDR3 is TGTGCCAGCAGTCAGAATTCACCCCTCCACTTT. Using reference TRBV11-2 and TRBJ1-6 for the parts outside the CDR3, the full variable domain is EAGVAQSPRYKIIEKRQSVAFWCNPISGHATLYWYQQILGQGPKLLIQFQNNGVVDDSQLPKDRFSAERLKGVDSTLKIQPAKLEDSAVYLCASSQNSPLHFGNGTRLTVT.

The chain combines TRBV5-1 with TRBJ2-5, with TRBD1 matching 8 bases. The CDR3 sequence is 15 residues long. With 3 bases clipped from V and 2 bases from J, the junction kept 6 bases outside the gene matches. CDR1 is SGHRS, CDR2 YFSETQ, per germline. The CDR3 DNA follows: TGCGCCAGCAGCTGGGGGACAGGACTGCAAGAGACCCAGTACTTC. This codes for CASSWGTGLQETQYF.

This clonotype was seen more than once but under ten times. The chain combines TRBV7-3 with TRBJ1-6; 7 bases line up with TRBD1. CDR3 size: 15 residues. V gave up 5 bases and J gave up 6 bases; unmatched junction bases: 7. In germline, CDR1 is SGHTA, CDR2 FQGTGA. CDR3 residues: CASSPVGDSNSPLHF. The CDR3 nucleotides read TGTGCCAGCAGCCCAGTCGGGGACAGTAATTCACCCCTCCACTTT.

This clonotype was seen only once. The J gene is TRBJ2-2, the V gene TRBV5-1, with 8 nucleotides matching TRBD2. CDR1 and CDR2 (germline): SGHRS, YFSETQ. J lost 6 bases, V lost 4 bases, and 11 bases had no gene match. CDR3 length: 16 residues. The CDR3 loop reads CASSPEGPAGAGELFF. CDR3 DNA: TGCGCCAGCAGCCCAGAGGGGCCAGCGGGGGCCGGGGAGCTGTTTTTT.

The V gene is TRBV4-2, the J gene TRBJ2-1; TRBD2 agrees at 8 bases. The CDR3 totals 17 residues. After removal of 4 bases from V and 1 base from J, the junction contained 9 bases not matched to a gene. The germline gives CDR1 LGHNA, CDR2 YNFKEQ. CDR3 protein: CASSPRGQRGSYNEQFF. CDR3 nucleotide sequence: TGTGCCAGCAGCCCAAGAGGCCAGCGGGGGTCCTACAATGAGCAGTTCTTC.

V is TRBV7-9 and J is TRBJ2-5; TRBD2 matches at 9 bases. The CDR3 spans 13 residues. Germline V lookup: CDR1 SEHNR, CDR2 FQNEAQ (reference sequence). The junction had 3 bases not matched to a gene; V was cut back by 7 bases and J by 3 bases. The CDR3 DNA follows: TGTGCCAGCACCGGACTAGCGAAAGAGACCCAGTACTTC. This encodes CASTGLAKETQYF.

The chain has TRBV7-2 and TRBJ2-1; possibly TRBD1 for D (6 bases). The CDR3 spans 14 residues. Trimming took 5 bases from V and 7 from J, leaving 15 bases between them. The germline CDR1 and CDR2 sequences are SGHTA and FQGNSA. CDR3 in DNA: TGTGCCAGCAGCCCAGGACAGCCAGGGAATGAGCAGTTCTTC. It translates to CASSPGQPGNEQFF.

This rearrangement joins TRBV5-5 to TRBJ2-7; D may match TRBD1 or TRBD2 (5 bases each). The CDR3 contains 15 residues. Trimming cost V 4 bases and J 3 bases, with 17 bases left between them. Germline V gene data show CDR1 as SGHKS and CDR2 as YYEKEE (reference sequence). The CDR3 bases are TGTGCCAGCAGCGCGCCCGGGACCCTACTCTACGAGCAGTACTTC. Protein product: CASSAPGTLLYEQYF.

On this clonotype itself: A clone one base away is much larger, so this may be a read error. The gene calls are TRBV6-5 and TRBJ1-1; D might be TRBD1 (5 bases). The CDR3 spans 17 residues. V was cut by 4 bases and J by 5 bases, with 23 bases left in between. The germline V gene encodes CDR1 MNHEY and CDR2 SVGAGI. CDR3 protein: CASSCSMGGGLRTEAFF. CDR3 coding DNA: TGTGCCAGCAGTTGCTCGATGGGGGGAGGTCTCCGGACTGAAGCTTTCTTT.